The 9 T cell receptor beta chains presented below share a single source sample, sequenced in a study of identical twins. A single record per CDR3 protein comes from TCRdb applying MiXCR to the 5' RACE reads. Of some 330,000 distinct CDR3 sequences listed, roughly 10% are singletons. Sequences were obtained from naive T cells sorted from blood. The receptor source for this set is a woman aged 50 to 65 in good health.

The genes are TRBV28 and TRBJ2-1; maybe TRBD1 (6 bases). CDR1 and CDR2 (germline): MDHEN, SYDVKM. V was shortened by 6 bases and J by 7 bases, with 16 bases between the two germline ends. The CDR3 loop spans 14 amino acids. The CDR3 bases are TGTGCCAGCAGACGCTTGGCAGGGGCGAATGAGCAGTTCTTC. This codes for CASRRLAGANEQFF.

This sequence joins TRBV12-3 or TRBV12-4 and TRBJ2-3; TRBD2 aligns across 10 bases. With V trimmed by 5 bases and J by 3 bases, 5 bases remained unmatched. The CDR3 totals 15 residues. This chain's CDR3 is CASSNSGRLTDTQYF. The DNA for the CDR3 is TGTGCCAGCAGTAATAGCGGGAGGCTTACAGATACGCAGTATTTT.

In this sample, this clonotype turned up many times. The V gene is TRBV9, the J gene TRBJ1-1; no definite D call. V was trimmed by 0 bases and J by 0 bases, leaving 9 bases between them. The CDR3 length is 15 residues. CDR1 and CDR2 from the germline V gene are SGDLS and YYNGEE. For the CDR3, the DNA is TGTGCCAGCAGCGTAGGGCCGGGGTTGAACACTGAAGCTTTCTTT. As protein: CASSVGPGLNTEAFF. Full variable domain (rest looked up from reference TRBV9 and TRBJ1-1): DSGVTQTPKHLITATGQRVTLRCSPRSGDLSVYWYQQSLDQGLQFLIQYYNGEERAKGNILERFSAQQFPDLHSELNLSSLELGDSALYFCASSVGPGLNTEAFFGQGTRLTVV.

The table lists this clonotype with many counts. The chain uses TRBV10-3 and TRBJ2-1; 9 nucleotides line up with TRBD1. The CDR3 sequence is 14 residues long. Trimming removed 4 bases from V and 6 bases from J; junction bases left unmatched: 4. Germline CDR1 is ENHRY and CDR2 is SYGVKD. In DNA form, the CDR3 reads TGTGCCATCAGTGGAGGGACAGGGTCCAATGAGCAGTTCTTC. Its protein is CAISGGTGSNEQFF.

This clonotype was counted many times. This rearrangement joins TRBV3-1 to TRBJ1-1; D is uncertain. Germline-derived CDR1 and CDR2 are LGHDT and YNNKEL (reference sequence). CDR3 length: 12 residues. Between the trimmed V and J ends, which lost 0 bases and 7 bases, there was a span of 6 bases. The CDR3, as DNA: TGTGCCAGCAGCCAAGATAAGGGTGAAGCTTTCTTT. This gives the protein CASSQDKGEAFF.

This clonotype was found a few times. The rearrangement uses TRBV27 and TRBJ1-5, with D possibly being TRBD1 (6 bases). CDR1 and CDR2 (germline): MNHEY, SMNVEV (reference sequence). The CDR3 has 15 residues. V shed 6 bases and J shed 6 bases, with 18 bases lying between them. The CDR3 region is CASRPTTGTAQPQHF. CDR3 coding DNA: TGTGCCAGCAGACCAACCACAGGGACGGCTCAGCCCCAGCATTTT.

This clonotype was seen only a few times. The CDR3 DNA reads as TGCGCCAGCAGCGGCGGGGTTGCAGACAATGAGCAGTTCTTC. Its translation is CASSGGVADNEQFF. The rearrangement links TRBV5-1 to TRBJ2-1, with D possibly TRBD2 on 6 matching bases. V lost 4 bases, J lost 5 bases, and 13 bases lay in between. Looked up from germline, CDR1 is SGHRS and CDR2 is YFSETQ. CDR3 length: 14 amino acids.

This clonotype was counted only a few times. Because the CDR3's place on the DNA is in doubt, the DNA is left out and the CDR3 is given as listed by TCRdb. CDR3 residues: CSANAVLDADTQYF. The V gene is TRBV20-1, the J gene TRBJ2-3. The CDR3 contains 14 residues when both ends are counted. Germline loops: CDR1 DFQATT, CDR2 SNEGSKA (reference sequence).

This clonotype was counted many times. CDR3 in DNA: TGTGCCAGCAGATCCAGGGGACTAGCGGGAGGGGGCCTATCCTACAATGAGCAGTTCTTC. Its protein is CASRSRGLAGGGLSYNEQFF. The chain couples TRBV12-3 or TRBV12-4 to TRBJ2-1; 16 nucleotides line up with TRBD2. With V trimmed by 6 bases and J by 1 base, 12 bases remained unmatched. CDR3 length equals 20 residues.